The next 24 T cell receptor beta chains were all read from a single sample in a study of blood T cell repertoires in COVID-19. Repertoires were generated with immunoSEQ multiplex PCR, while TCRdb's copy carries only in-frame clones and drops some. Of about 89,000 clones in the sample, around four fifths are singletons; the top ten hold about 10%. Sequencing input: peripheral blood. Source of these receptors: a man aged 65 to 79 with acute or convalescent COVID-19.

The DNA for the CDR3 is TGTGCCAGCAGCACCCGGGGGGGCTCACATACGCAGTATTTT. Protein: CASSTRGGSHTQYF. V gene TRBV3-1 (or the pseudogene TRBV3-2) combines with J gene TRBJ2-3; TRBD2 aligns across 8 bases. CDR3 size: 14 residues. V lost 5 bases and J lost 7; bases outside the gene matches: 8. Germline V gene lookup returns CDR1 LGHDT and CDR2 YNNKEL (reference sequence).

The CDR3 nucleotides read TGCGCCAGCAGCTTGGCCAGGCATGAGCAGTTCTTC. It is translated as CASSLARHEQFF. The chain employs TRBV5-1 and TRBJ2-1; no reliable D call. The CDR3 covers 12 residues. V lost 0 bases, J lost 8 bases, and 6 bases lay in between. CDR1 and CDR2 (germline): SGHRS, YFSETQ.

V usage is TRBV10-2 and J usage is TRBJ2-3, with 11 nucleotides matching TRBD2. The CDR3 runs 18 residues. Germline values: CDR1 WSHSY, CDR2 SAAADI. V shed 3 bases, J shed 0 bases, and the junction held 8 bases outside the gene matches. DNA for the CDR3: TGCGCCAGCAGTGATAGGGGGAGGACTAGCGGGAGCACAGATACGCAGTATTTT. Translating it yields CASSDRGRTSGSTDTQYF.

The chain uses TRBV5-1 and TRBJ1-2; D gene uncertain. The length of the CDR3 is 16 residues. CDR1 and CDR2 from the germline V gene are SGHRS and YFSETQ. V lost 0 bases and J 2 bases, leaving 14 bases between the germline ends. CDR3 DNA sequence: TGCGCCAGCAGCTTGGAGATCCTGGGAGACAACTATGGCTACACCTTC. This translates into CASSLEILGDNYGYTF.

This clone was recorded only once. This rearrangement joins TRBV20-1 to TRBJ1-1, with TRBD1 matching over 8 bases. CDR3 length: 14 residues. V lost 3 bases, J lost 2 bases, and 5 bases stayed unmatched. Germline CDR1 and CDR2: DFQATT and SNEGSKA (reference sequence). CDR3 protein: CSASIQGANTEAFF. In nucleotides, the CDR3 is TGCAGTGCTAGTATTCAGGGGGCAAACACTGAAGCTTTCTTT.

Comments on this clone: This sample includes further DNA sequences coding for the same CDR3. This sequence joins TRBV12-5 and TRBJ2-1; D remains ambiguous. CDR1 LGHNT and CDR2 FRNRAP come from the germline V gene. The CDR3 covers 14 residues. Trimming took off 3 bases at V and 0 bases at J, with 6 bases between the two ends. The CDR3 region is CASGLVSSYNEQFF. The CDR3 DNA is TGTGCTAGTGGTTTAGTTAGCTCCTACAATGAGCAGTTCTTC.

The J gene is TRBJ1-1, the V gene TRBV9, with unresolved D. This CDR3 is 13 amino acids long. V shed 0 bases and J shed 5 bases, with 8 bases lying between them. In germline, CDR1 is SGDLS, CDR2 YYNGEE. The CDR3: CASSVGVRTEAFF. As DNA, the CDR3 is TGTGCCAGCAGCGTAGGGGTGCGGACTGAAGCTTTCTTT. The full variable domain, its missing parts supplied by reference TRBV9 and TRBJ1-1, is DSGVTQTPKHLITATGQRVTLRCSPRSGDLSVYWYQQSLDQGLQFLIQYYNGEERAKGNILERFSAQQFPDLHSELNLSSLELGDSALYFCASSVGVRTEAFFGQGTRLTVV.

V is TRBV6-5 and J is TRBJ2-7; perhaps TRBD1 as D (6 bases). The V gene's germline CDR1 is MNHEY and CDR2 SVGAGI. With 6 bases removed from V and 5 bases from J, the gap between germline ends came to 11 bases. This CDR3 spans 12 amino acids. The CDR3: CASSRHRDEQYF. The CDR3 region has the DNA TGTGCCAGCAGCCGACACAGGGACGAGCAGTACTTC.

This chain uses TRBV27 with TRBJ2-7; possibly TRBD1 for D (5 bases). Germline loops: CDR1 MNHEY, CDR2 SMNVEV (reference sequence). Trimming took off 3 bases at V and 6 bases at J, with 12 bases between the two ends. The CDR3 loop spans 13 amino acids. CDR3 region: CASSFNSGREQYF. The CDR3 nucleotides are TGTGCCAGCAGTTTCAACTCAGGGCGCGAGCAGTACTTC.

The chain links TRBV3-1 (or the pseudogene TRBV3-2) to TRBJ1-4; D might be TRBD1 (6 bases). The CDR3 length is 14 residues. CDR1 and CDR2 from the germline V gene are LGHDT and YNNKEL (reference sequence). The V and J ends lost 6 bases and 6 bases respectively, with 14 bases between them. The CDR3 loop is CASRGGVKDEKLFF. For the CDR3, the DNA is TGTGCCAGCAGAGGGGGAGTGAAGGATGAAAAACTGTTTTTT.

The chain is built from TRBV29-1 and TRBJ1-1, with D maybe TRBD1 (6 bases). Germline CDR1 and CDR2: SQVTM and ANQGSEA. Between the trimmed V and J ends, which lost 7 bases and 6 bases, there was a span of 24 bases. CDR3 length equals 15 residues. The CDR3 nucleotides are TGCAGCGCGCCACCCATCGGAGGGGGGGTAGCTGAAGCTTTCTTT. It is translated as CSAPPIGGGVAEAFF.

The chain has TRBV14 and TRBJ1-1; 8 bases agree with TRBD1. Per the germline V gene, CDR1 is SGHDN and CDR2 is FVKESK. The V and J ends lost 1 base and 10 bases, in that order; junction bases with no gene match: 5. The CDR3 runs 13 residues. CDR3 DNA sequence: TGTGCCAGCAGCCAAGGGACAGGGAGGGTAGCTTTCTTT. It translates to CASSQGTGRVAFF.

This clone occurred once. The rearrangement joins TRBV5-1 to TRBJ1-6; D possibly corresponds to TRBD1 (5 bases). The CDR3 extends over 14 amino acids. V dropped 1 base and J dropped 8 bases, with 10 bases sitting between them. In germline, CDR1 is SGHRS, CDR2 YFSETQ. The CDR3 here is CASSLRGSDSPLHF. The CDR3 DNA reads as TGCGCCAGCAGCTTGCGGGGGTCAGATTCACCCCTCCACTTT.

The genes are TRBV6-5 and TRBJ1-2; D not resolved. V was trimmed by 4 bases and J by 6 bases, leaving 12 bases between them. The CDR3 has 13 residues. Germline-derived CDR1 and CDR2 are MNHEY and SVGAGI. The CDR3 DNA is TGTGCCAGCAGTTCCCGTAAGAGGGATGGCTACACCTTC. Its protein product is CASSSRKRDGYTF.

This rearrangement joins TRBV3-1 (or the pseudogene TRBV3-2) to TRBJ2-7; perhaps TRBD2 as D (5 bases). V was clipped by 2 bases and J by 6 bases, with 17 bases between them. The CDR3 is 15 amino acids. Germline assignment: CDR1 LGHDT and CDR2 YNNKEL (reference sequence). The CDR3 reads CASSQMRLVGGEQYF. The CDR3, as DNA: TGTGCCAGCAGCCAAATGCGGCTAGTCGGAGGCGAGCAGTACTTC.

The chain joins TRBV24-1 to TRBJ2-2; 9 bases line up with TRBD2. From germline, CDR1 is KGHDR and CDR2 SFDVKD. The CDR3 consists of 17 residues. J gave up 5 bases and V 0 bases, and 6 bases lay outside the gene matches. The CDR3 DNA reads as TGTGCCACCAGTGATTTGGATATAGCGGGAGCTACCGGGGAGCTGTTTTTT. This encodes CATSDLDIAGATGELFF.

The CDR3 DNA is TGTGCCAGCAGTTACAACCTCCAGGGTGCCTATGGCTACACCTTC. This gives the protein CASSYNLQGAYGYTF. The chain couples TRBV6-5 to TRBJ1-2, with D possibly being TRBD1 (5 bases). The CDR3 runs to 15 residues. Germline CDR1 is MNHEY and CDR2 is SVGAGI. The V and J ends lost 2 bases and 4 bases respectively, with 14 bases between them.

This clone has just one count. The chain employs TRBV13 and TRBJ2-4, with TRBD2 matching 13 bases. Germline V gene lookup returns CDR1 PRHDT and CDR2 FYEKMQ (reference sequence). V lost 6 bases and J lost 7; bases outside the gene matches: 9. The CDR3 extends over 16 amino acids. CDR3 amino acids: CASSTSGRAGENIQYF. Written as DNA, the CDR3 is TGTGCCAGCAGTACTAGCGGGAGGGCGGGAGAGAACATTCAGTACTTC.

This clone was seen more than once but under ten times. The chain employs TRBV3-1 (or the pseudogene TRBV3-2) and TRBJ1-4; TRBD1 might be the D (5 bases). This CDR3 has 15 residues. Trimming removed 1 base from V and 7 bases from J, with 13 bases in between. CDR1 LGHDT and CDR2 YNNKEL come from the germline V gene (reference sequence). The CDR3 spells CASSQGRGTGEKLFF. The DNA for the CDR3 is TGTGCCAGCAGCCAAGGACGGGGGACGGGTGAAAAACTGTTTTTT.

The rearrangement uses TRBV28 and TRBJ1-1; TRBD1 matches at 8 bases. Germline V lookup: CDR1 MDHEN, CDR2 SYDVKM. This CDR3 is built from 15 residues. Trimming cost V 4 bases and J 3 bases; bases outside gene matches: 7. Here the CDR3 DNA reads TGTGCCAGCAGTTACAGGGGGAGGGGGTACACTGAAGCTTTCTTT. Translating gives CASSYRGRGYTEAFF.

J is TRBJ1-1 and V is TRBV2, with a weak D call TRBD1 (5 bases). V lost 6 bases and J lost 2, with 10 bases in between. Per germline, CDR1 SNHLY and CDR2 FYNNEI. CDR3 length: 13 amino acids. DNA for the CDR3: TGTGCCAGCAGGCGACAGACCAACACTGAAGCTTTCTTT. The encoded protein is CASRRQTNTEAFF.

The rearrangement joins TRBV18 to TRBJ1-5; 8 nucleotides line up with TRBD1. J lost 6 bases, V lost 5 bases, and 9 bases had no gene match. CDR1 and CDR2 from the germline V gene are KGHSH and LQKENI. This CDR3 region has 15 residues. CDR3 DNA: TGTGCCAGCTCATCAGTGACAGGGGTCGTTCAGCCCCAGCATTTT. Protein sequence: CASSSVTGVVQPQHF. The whole variable domain, filled in from reference TRBV18 and TRBJ1-5, reads NAGVMQNPRHLVRRRGQEARLRCSPMKGHSHVYWYRQLPEEGLKFMVYLQKENIIDESGMPKERFSAEFPKEGPSILRIQQVVRGDSAAYFCASSSVTGVVQPQHFGDGTRLSIL.

This clone was seen just once. V usage is TRBV15 and J usage is TRBJ1-1; tentatively, D is TRBD1 (6 bases). With 0 bases removed from V and 7 bases from J, the gap between germline ends came to 12 bases. The germline gives CDR1 LNHNV, CDR2 YYDKDF (reference sequence). The CDR3 has 14 residues. This CDR3 is CATSRDPRGIEAFF. In DNA form, the CDR3 reads TGTGCCACCAGCAGAGATCCCAGGGGAATTGAAGCTTTCTTT.

The chain uses TRBV18 and TRBJ2-1; TRBD2 matches 10 bases. CDR3 length: 14 amino acids. CDR1 and CDR2 from the germline V gene are KGHSH and LQKENI. With 6 bases clipped from V and 9 bases from J, the junction kept 8 bases outside the gene matches. CDR3 coding DNA: TGTGCCAGCTCTCCGGGACTAGCGTTGGCTGAGCAGTTCTTC. Its translation: CASSPGLALAEQFF.